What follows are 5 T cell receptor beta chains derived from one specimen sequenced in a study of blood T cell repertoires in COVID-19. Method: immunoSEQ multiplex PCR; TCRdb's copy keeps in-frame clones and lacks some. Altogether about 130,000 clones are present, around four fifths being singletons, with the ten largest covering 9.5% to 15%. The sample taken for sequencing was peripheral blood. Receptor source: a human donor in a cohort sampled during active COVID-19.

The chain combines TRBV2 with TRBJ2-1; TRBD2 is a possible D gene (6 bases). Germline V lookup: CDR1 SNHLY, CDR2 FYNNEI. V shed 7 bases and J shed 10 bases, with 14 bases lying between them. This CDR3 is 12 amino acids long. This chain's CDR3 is CASTAGSSEQFF. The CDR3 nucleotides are TGTGCCAGCACGGCGGGGTCCAGCGAGCAGTTCTTC.

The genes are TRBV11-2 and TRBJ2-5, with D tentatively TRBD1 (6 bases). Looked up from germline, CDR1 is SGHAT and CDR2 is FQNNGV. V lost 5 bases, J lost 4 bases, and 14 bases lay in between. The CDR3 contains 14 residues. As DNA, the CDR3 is TGTGCCAGCAGCCGACAGGTATTGGGAGAGACCCAGTACTTC. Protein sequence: CASSRQVLGETQYF. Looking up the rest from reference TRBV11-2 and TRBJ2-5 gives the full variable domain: EAGVAQSPRYKIIEKRQSVAFWCNPISGHATLYWYQQILGQGPKLLIQFQNNGVVDDSQLPKDRFSAERLKGVDSTLKIQPAKLEDSAVYLCASSRQVLGETQYFGPGTRLLVL.

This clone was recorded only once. In DNA form, the CDR3 reads TGTGCCAGCAGGTCGCGGGGGCCCTACGAGCAGTACTTC. Translated: CASRSRGPYEQYF. The chain recombines TRBV27 with TRBJ2-7; a possible D gene is TRBD2 (7 bases). Trimming left V 6 bases short and J 2 bases short, with 11 bases between. Germline CDR1 reads MNHEY; CDR2 reads SMNVEV (reference sequence). The CDR3 consists of 13 residues.

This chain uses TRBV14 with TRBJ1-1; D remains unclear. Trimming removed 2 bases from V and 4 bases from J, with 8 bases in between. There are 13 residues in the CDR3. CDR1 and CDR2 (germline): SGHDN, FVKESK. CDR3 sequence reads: CASSQQSRTEAFF. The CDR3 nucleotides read TGTGCCAGCAGCCAACAGTCCCGCACTGAAGCTTTCTTT.

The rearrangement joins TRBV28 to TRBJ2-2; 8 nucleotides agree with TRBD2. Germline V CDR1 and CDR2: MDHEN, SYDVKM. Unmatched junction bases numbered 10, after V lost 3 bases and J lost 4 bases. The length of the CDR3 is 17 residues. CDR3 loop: CASSFPIGLAATGELFF. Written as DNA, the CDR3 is TGTGCCAGCAGTTTCCCTATCGGACTAGCCGCCACCGGGGAGCTGTTTTTT.